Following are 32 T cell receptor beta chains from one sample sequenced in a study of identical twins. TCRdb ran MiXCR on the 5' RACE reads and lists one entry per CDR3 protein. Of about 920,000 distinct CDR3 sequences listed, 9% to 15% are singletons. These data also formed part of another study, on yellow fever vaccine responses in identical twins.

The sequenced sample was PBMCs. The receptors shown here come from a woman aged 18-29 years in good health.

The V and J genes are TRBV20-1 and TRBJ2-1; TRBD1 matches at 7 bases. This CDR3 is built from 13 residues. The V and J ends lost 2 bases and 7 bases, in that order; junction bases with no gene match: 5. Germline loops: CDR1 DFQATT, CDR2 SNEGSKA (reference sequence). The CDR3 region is CSARKQGWNEQFF. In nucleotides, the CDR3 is TGCAGTGCTAGAAAACAGGGGTGGAATGAGCAGTTCTTC.

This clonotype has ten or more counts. CDR3 in DNA: TGTGCCAGCAAAGCCGGGAGCAATGAGCAGTTCTTC. Protein: CASKAGSNEQFF. The chain is built from TRBV12-3 or TRBV12-4 and TRBJ2-1; a weak D match, TRBD2 (6 bases). This CDR3 is built from 12 residues. V gave up 7 bases and J gave up 6 bases, with 10 bases separating them.

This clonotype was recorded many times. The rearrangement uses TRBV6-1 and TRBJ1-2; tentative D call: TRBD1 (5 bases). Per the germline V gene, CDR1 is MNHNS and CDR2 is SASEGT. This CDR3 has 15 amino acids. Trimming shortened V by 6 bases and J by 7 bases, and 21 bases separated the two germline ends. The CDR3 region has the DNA TGTGCCAGCAGGCCATCCGGTGGTTCTGGGGCTGGCTACACCTTC. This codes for CASRPSGGSGAGYTF.

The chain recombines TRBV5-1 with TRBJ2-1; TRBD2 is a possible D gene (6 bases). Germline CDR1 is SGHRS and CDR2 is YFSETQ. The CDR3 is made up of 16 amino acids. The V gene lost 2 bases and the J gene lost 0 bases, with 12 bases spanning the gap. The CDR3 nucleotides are TGCGCCAGCAGCTTTTCGGGGGAACGCTCCTACAATGAGCAGTTCTTC. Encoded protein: CASSFSGERSYNEQFF.

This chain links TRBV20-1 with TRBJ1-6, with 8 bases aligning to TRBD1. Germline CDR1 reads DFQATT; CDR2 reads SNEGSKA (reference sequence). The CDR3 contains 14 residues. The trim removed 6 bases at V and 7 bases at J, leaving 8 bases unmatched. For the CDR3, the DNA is TGCAGTGCGGACAGGGCCGTGGACAATTCACCCCTCCACTTT. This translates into CSADRAVDNSPLHF.

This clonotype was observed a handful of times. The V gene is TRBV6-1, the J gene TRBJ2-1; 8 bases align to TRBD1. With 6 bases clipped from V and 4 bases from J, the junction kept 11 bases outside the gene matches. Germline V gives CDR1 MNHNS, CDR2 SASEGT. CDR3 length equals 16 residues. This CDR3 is CASRPRQGTGYNEQFF. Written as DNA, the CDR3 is TGTGCCAGCAGACCTAGACAGGGGACGGGGTACAATGAGCAGTTCTTC.

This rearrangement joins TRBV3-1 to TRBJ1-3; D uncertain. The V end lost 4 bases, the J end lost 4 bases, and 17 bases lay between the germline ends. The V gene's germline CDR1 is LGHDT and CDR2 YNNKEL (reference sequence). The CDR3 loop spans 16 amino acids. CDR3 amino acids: CASSLRPPGPGNTIYF. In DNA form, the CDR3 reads TGTGCCAGCAGCCTCAGGCCCCCCGGCCCGGGAAACACCATATATTTT.

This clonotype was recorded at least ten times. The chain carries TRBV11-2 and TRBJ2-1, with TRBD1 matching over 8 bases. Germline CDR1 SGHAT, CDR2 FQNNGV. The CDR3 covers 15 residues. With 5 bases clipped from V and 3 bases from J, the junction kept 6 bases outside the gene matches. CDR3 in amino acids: CASSPTGGRYNEQFF. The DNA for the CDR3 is TGTGCCAGCAGCCCCACAGGGGGTCGCTACAATGAGCAGTTCTTC.

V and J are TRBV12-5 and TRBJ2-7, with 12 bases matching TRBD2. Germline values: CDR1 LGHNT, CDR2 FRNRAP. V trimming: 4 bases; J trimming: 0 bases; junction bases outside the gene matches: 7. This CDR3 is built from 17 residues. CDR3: CASGSLAGGPGSYEQYF. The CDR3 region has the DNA TGTGCTAGTGGTTCCCTAGCGGGAGGGCCGGGCTCCTACGAGCAGTACTTC.

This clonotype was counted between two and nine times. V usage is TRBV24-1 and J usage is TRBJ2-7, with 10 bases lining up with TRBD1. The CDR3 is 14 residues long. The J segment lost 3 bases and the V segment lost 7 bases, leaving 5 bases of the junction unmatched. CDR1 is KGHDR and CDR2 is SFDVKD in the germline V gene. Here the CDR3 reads CATSPRDRGYEQYF. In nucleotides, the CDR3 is TGTGCCACCAGCCCCCGGGACAGGGGCTACGAGCAGTACTTC.

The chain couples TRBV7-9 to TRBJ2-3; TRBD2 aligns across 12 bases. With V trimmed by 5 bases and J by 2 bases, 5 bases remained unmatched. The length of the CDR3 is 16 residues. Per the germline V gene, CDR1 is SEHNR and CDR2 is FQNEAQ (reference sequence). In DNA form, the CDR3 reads TGTGCCAGCAGCGCGCTAGCGGGGGGGCCCACAGATACGCAGTATTTT. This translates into CASSALAGGPTDTQYF.

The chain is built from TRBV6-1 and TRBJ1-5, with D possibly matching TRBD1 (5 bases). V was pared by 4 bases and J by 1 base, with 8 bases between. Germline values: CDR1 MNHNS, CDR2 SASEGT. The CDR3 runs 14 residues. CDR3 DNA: TGTGCCAGCAGTGCGGGACCGAGCAATCAGCCCCAGCATTTT. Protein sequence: CASSAGPSNQPQHF.

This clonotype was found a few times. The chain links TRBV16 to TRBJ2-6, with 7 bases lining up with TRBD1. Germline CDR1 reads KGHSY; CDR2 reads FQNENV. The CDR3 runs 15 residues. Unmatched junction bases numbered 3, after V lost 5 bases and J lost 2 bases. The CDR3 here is CASSVQGAGANVLTF. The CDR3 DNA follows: TGTGCCAGCAGCGTGCAGGGGGCTGGGGCCAACGTCCTGACTTTC. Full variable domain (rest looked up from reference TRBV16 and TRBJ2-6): GEEVAQTPKHLVRGEGQKAKLYCAPIKGHSYVFWYQQVLKNEFKFLISFQNENVFDETGMPKERFSAKCLPNSPCSLEIQATKLEDSAVYFCASSVQGAGANVLTFGAGSRLTVL.

Here the CDR3 DNA reads TGTGCCAGCAGCACCCACCCAGACGATACGCAGTATTTT. The encoded protein is CASSTHPDDTQYF. This chain uses TRBV9 with TRBJ2-3; D ambiguous. The V end was cut by 4 bases, the J end by 6 bases, with 12 bases between. This CDR3 is built from 13 residues. The germline V gene encodes CDR1 SGDLS and CDR2 YYNGEE.

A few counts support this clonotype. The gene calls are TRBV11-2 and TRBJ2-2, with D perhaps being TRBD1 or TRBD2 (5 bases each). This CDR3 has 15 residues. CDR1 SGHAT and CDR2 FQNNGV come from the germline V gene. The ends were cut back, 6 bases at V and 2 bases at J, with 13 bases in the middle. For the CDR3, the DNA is TGTGCCAGCAGATTGGGACCCCTAAACACCGGGGAGCTGTTTTTT. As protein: CASRLGPLNTGELFF.

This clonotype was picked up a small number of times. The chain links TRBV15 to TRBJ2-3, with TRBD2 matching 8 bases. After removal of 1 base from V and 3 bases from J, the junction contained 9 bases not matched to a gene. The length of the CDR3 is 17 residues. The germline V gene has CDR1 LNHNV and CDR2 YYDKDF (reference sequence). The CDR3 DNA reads TGTGCCACCAGCAGAGCTCACCTCGGACTAGCAACAGATACGCAGTATTTT. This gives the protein CATSRAHLGLATDTQYF.

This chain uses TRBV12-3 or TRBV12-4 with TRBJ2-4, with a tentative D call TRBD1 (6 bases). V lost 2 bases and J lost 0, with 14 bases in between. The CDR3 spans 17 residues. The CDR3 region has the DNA TGTGCCAGCAGTTTATCCGGACAGACCTTAGCCAAAAACATTCAGTACTTC. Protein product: CASSLSGQTLAKNIQYF.

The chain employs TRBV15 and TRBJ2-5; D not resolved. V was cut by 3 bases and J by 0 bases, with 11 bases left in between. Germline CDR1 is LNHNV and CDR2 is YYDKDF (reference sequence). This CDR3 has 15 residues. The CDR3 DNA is TGTGCCACCAGCAGTGTTCTCGGGTACCAAGAGACCCAGTACTTC. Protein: CATSSVLGYQETQYF.

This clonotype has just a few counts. As DNA, the CDR3 is TGTGCCAGCAGTCGACAGGGGCTGGAAGCTTTCTTT. Translation gives CASSRQGLEAFF. The rearrangement uses TRBV6-2 or TRBV6-3 and TRBJ1-1; TRBD1 matches 8 bases. The germline gives CDR1 MNHEY, CDR2 SVGEGT. The CDR3 runs to 12 residues. The V segment lost 5 bases and the J segment 8 bases; nucleotides outside the gene matches: 4.

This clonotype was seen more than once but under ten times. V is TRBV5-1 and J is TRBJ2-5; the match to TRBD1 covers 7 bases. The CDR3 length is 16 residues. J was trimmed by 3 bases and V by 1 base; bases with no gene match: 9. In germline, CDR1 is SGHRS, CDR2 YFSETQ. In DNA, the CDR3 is TGCGCCAGCAGCTTGAATCGGGACAGCTCCGAAGAGACCCAGTACTTC. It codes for CASSLNRDSSEETQYF.

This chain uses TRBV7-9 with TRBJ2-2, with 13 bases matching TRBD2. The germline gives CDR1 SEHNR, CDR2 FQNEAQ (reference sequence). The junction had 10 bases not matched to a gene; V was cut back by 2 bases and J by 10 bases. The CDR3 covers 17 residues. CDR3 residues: CASSLTRLAGGLEELFF. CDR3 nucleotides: TGTGCCAGCAGCTTAACTAGACTAGCGGGAGGCCTCGAGGAGCTGTTTTTT.

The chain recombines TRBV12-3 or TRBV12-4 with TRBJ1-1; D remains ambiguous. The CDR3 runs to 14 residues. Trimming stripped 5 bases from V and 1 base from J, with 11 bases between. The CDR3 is CASSRTHSNTEAFF. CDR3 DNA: TGTGCCAGCAGTAGGACTCATTCGAACACTGAAGCTTTCTTT.

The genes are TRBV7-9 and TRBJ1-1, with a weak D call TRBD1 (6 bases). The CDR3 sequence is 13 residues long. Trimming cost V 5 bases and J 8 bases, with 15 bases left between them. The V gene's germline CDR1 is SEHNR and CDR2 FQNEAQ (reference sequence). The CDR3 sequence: CASSPLAGTEAFF. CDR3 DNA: TGTGCCAGCAGCCCACTAGCCGGGACAGAAGCTTTCTTT.

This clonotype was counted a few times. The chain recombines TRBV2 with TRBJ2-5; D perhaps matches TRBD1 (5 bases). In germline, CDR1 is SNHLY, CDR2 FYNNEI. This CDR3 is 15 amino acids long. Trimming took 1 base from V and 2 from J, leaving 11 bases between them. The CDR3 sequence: CASSEVRTNQETQYF. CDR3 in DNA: TGTGCCAGCAGTGAAGTGCGGACAAATCAAGAGACCCAGTACTTC. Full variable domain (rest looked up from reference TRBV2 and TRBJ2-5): EPEVTQTPSHQVTQMGQEVILRCVPISNHLYFYWYRQILGQKVEFLVSFYNNEISEKSEIFDDQFSVERPDGSNFTLKIRSTKLEDSAMYFCASSEVRTNQETQYFGPGTRLLVL.

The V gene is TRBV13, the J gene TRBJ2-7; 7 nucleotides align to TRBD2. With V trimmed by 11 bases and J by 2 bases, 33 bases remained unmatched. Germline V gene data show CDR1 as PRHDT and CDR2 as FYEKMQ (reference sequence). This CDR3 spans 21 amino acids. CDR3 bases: TGTGCCTCAGCAAACTTACTTTCTCTAGCGGAGCGGGCATCCCTCACCTACGAGCAGTACTTC. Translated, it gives CASANLLSLAERASLTYEQYF.

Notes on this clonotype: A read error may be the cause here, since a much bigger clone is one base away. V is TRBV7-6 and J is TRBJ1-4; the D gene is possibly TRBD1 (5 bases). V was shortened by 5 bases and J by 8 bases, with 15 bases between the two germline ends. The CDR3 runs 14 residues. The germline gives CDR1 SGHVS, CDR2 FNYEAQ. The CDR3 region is CASSNIGEREKLFF. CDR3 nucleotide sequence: TGTGCCAGCAGCAATATAGGGGAGCGCGAAAAACTGTTTTTT.

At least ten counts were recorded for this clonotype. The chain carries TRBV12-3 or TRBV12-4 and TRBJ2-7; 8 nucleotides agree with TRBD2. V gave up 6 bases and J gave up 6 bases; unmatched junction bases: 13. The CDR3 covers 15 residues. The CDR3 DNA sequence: TGTGCCAGCAGCCCCAGAATAGCGGGAACGGGCGAGCAGTACTTC. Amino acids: CASSPRIAGTGEQYF.

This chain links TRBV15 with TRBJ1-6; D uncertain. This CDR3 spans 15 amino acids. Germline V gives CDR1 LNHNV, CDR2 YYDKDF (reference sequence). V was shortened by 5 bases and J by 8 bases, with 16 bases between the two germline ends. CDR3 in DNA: TGTGCCACCAGCCCCCGTTTTCCTAAAGATTCACCCCTCCACTTT. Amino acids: CATSPRFPKDSPLHF.

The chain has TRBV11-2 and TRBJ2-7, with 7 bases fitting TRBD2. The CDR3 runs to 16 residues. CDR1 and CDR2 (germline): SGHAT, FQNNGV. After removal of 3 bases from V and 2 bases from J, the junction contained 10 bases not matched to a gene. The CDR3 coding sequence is TGTGCCAGCAGCTTCACCGGACTAGTCGGGACCTACGAGCAGTACTTC. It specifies CASSFTGLVGTYEQYF.

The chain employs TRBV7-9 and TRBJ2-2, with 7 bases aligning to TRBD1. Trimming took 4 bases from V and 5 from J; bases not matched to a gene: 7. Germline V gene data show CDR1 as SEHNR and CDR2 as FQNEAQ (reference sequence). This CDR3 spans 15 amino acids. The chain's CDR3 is CASSSVGQVTGELFF. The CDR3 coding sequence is TGTGCCAGCAGCTCCGTTGGACAGGTTACCGGGGAGCTGTTTTTT.

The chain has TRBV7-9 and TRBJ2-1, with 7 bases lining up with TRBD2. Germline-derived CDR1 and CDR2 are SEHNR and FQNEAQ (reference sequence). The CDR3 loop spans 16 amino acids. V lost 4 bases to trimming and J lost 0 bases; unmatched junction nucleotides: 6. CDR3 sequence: CASSSGLWSSYNEQFF. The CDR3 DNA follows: TGTGCCAGCAGCTCGGGACTATGGAGCTCCTACAATGAGCAGTTCTTC.

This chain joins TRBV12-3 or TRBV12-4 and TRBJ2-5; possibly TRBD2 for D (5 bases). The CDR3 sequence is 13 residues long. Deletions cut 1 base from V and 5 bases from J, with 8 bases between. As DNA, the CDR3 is TGTGCCAGCAGTTTAGTCACGGGGGAGACCCAGTACTTC. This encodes CASSLVTGETQYF.